The 24 T cell receptor beta chains in this list originate from one sample, sequenced in a study of T cell responses to AZD1222 COVID-19 vaccine. Clones were read by immunoSEQ multiplex PCR, and TCRdb kept only the in-frame ones, dropping some. The table shows roughly 140,000 clones, with about 91% occurring only once. Specimen: peripheral blood, collected on day 0 of AZD1222 vaccination. The source of these receptors is an adult in good health.

This clone was detected only once. The chain recombines TRBV19 with TRBJ2-2; D is tentatively TRBD1 or TRBD2 (5 bases each). Germline CDR1 and CDR2: LNHDA and SQIVND (reference sequence). Trimming cost V 3 bases and J 6 bases, with 14 bases left between them. The CDR3 runs to 15 residues. CDR3 nucleotides: TGTGCCAGTAGTATTAAGAGGGGTGGGTCCGGGGAGCTGTTTTTT. This translates into CASSIKRGGSGELFF.

This chain connects TRBV4-2 to TRBJ2-2; TRBD1 agrees at 7 bases. Trimming removed 4 bases from V and 1 base from J; junction bases left unmatched: 9. This CDR3 is 17 amino acids long. Germline CDR1 is LGHNA and CDR2 is YNFKEQ. In DNA, the CDR3 is TGTGCCAGCAGCCTAGAAGGGGGCAGGGGGAACACCGGGGAGCTGTTTTTT. The encoded protein is CASSLEGGRGNTGELFF.

The gene calls are TRBV12-3 or TRBV12-4 and TRBJ2-5, with D uncertain. CDR3 length: 13 amino acids. V was clipped by 2 bases and J by 5 bases, with 9 bases between them. DNA for the CDR3: TGTGCCAGCAGTTTATCCGGCAGCGAGACCCAGTACTTC. Translation: CASSLSGSETQYF.

The chain carries TRBV30 and TRBJ2-5; no reliable D call. Trimming removed 0 bases from V and 0 bases from J, with 5 bases in between. CDR1 and CDR2 from the germline V gene are GTSNPN and SVGIG (reference sequence). The length of the CDR3 is 13 residues. The CDR3 protein is CAWSVFNQETQYF. The CDR3 DNA follows: TGTGCCTGGAGTGTCTTTAACCAAGAGACCCAGTACTTC.

The chain joins TRBV7-8 to TRBJ2-1; D is undetermined. From germline, CDR1 is SGHVS and CDR2 FQNEAQ. The CDR3 has 12 residues. V lost 3 bases and J 7 bases, leaving 7 bases between the germline ends. CDR3 bases: TGTGCCAGCAGCTTTCTGCGGAATGAGCAGTTCTTC. It yields the protein CASSFLRNEQFF.

This chain links TRBV11-3 with TRBJ2-7, with D perhaps matching TRBD1 (6 bases). Trimming took off 4 bases at V and 3 bases at J, with 13 bases between the two ends. Looked up from germline, CDR1 is SGHNT and CDR2 is YENEEA. CDR3 length: 14 amino acids. The CDR3 loop reads CASSYHRESYEQYF. The CDR3 DNA reads as TGTGCCAGCAGCTACCACAGGGAAAGCTACGAGCAGTACTTC.

J is TRBJ1-1 and V is TRBV5-6; D gene uncertain. Germline V lookup: CDR1 SGHDT, CDR2 YYEEEE. The CDR3 is 12 amino acids. V shed 1 base and J shed 7 bases, with 8 bases lying between them. The CDR3 protein is CASSLTRGEAFF. In nucleotides, the CDR3 is TGTGCCAGCAGCTTGACCCGGGGTGAAGCTTTCTTT. Complete variable domain (other parts from reference TRBV5-6 and TRBJ1-1): DAGVTQSPTHLIKTRGQQVTLRCSPKSGHDTVSWYQQALGQGPQFIFQYYEEEERQRGNFPDRFSGHQFPNYSSELNVNALLLGDSALYLCASSLTRGEAFFGQGTRLTVV.

The genes are TRBV25-1 and TRBJ2-6; 7 bases match TRBD2. This CDR3 region has 18 residues. J gave up 0 bases and V 5 bases, and 10 bases lay outside the gene matches. Germline values: CDR1 MGHDK, CDR2 SYGVNS. The CDR3 region has the DNA TGTGCCAGCAGTCCTCGACTAGCCTCTAACTCTGGGGCCAACGTCCTGACTTTC. This encodes CASSPRLASNSGANVLTF. The full variable domain, completed using reference TRBV25-1 and TRBJ2-6, is EADIYQTPRYLVIGTGKKITLECSQTMGHDKMYWYQQDPGMELHLIHYSYGVNSTEKGDLSSESTVSRIRTEHFPLTLESARPSHTSQYLCASSPRLASNSGANVLTFGAGSRLTVL.

The genes are TRBV18 and TRBJ1-6; D remains unclear. Between the trimmed V and J ends, which lost 3 bases and 10 bases, there was a span of 10 bases. The CDR3 has 13 amino acids. The V gene's germline CDR1 is KGHSH and CDR2 LQKENI. The DNA for the CDR3 is TGTGCCAGCTCACCTGGGATCGGGTCACCCCTCCACTTT. This encodes CASSPGIGSPLHF.

V gene TRBV4-3 combines with J gene TRBJ1-5, with D unresolved. The CDR3 is made up of 14 amino acids. V was shortened by 0 bases and J by 3 bases, with 6 bases between the two germline ends. Germline CDR1 reads LGHNA; CDR2 reads YSLEER. The CDR3 nucleotides are TGCGCCAGCAGCCAAGACCCCATCAATCAGCCCCAGCATTTT. This translates into CASSQDPINQPQHF.

The table lists this clone with a count of one. CDR3 sequence reads: CASSSRYRDKETQYF. The CDR3 nucleotides are TGTGCCAGCAGCTCCCGTTACAGGGATAAAGAGACCCAGTACTTC. V usage is TRBV5-6 and J usage is TRBJ2-5; the D gene is possibly TRBD1 (6 bases). The germline gives CDR1 SGHDT, CDR2 YYEEEE. The germline V and J ends were trimmed by 3 bases and 3 bases, with 15 bases remaining between them. This CDR3 comprises 15 residues. The variable domain in full, completed from reference TRBV5-6 and TRBJ2-5, reads DAGVTQSPTHLIKTRGQQVTLRCSPKSGHDTVSWYQQALGQGPQFIFQYYEEEERQRGNFPDRFSGHQFPNYSSELNVNALLLGDSALYLCASSSRYRDKETQYFGPGTRLLVL.

CDR3 region: CASSGTSGRLAGELFF. CDR3 nucleotides: TGTGCCAGCAGCGGGACTAGCGGGAGGCTCGCCGGGGAGCTGTTTTTT. The chain employs TRBV9 and TRBJ2-2, with TRBD2 matching 14 bases. CDR1 and CDR2 (germline): SGDLS, YYNGEE. The CDR3 length is 16 residues. Unmatched junction bases numbered 4, after V lost 3 bases and J lost 6 bases. Combining the CDR3 with reference TRBV9 and TRBJ2-2 gives the whole variable domain DSGVTQTPKHLITATGQRVTLRCSPRSGDLSVYWYQQSLDQGLQFLIQYYNGEERAKGNILERFSAQQFPDLHSELNLSSLELGDSALYFCASSGTSGRLAGELFFGEGSRLTVL.

V and J are TRBV5-5 and TRBJ2-1; no definite D call. Germline CDR1 is SGHKS and CDR2 is YYEKEE (reference sequence). The CDR3 has 13 amino acids. Trimming removed 3 bases at V and 6 bases at J, with 10 bases between. This chain's CDR3 is CASSSIRTNEQFF. In nucleotides, the CDR3 is TGTGCCAGCAGCTCCATAAGGACCAATGAGCAGTTCTTC.

The V gene is TRBV6-2 or TRBV6-3, the J gene TRBJ2-1; 11 nucleotides align to TRBD2. Germline CDR1 is MNHEY and CDR2 is SVGEGT. J was trimmed by 9 bases and V by 4 bases; bases with no gene match: 8. CDR3 length: 15 amino acids. The CDR3 sequence: CASSSNSLAGAEQFF. The CDR3, as DNA: TGTGCCAGCAGTTCTAACTCACTAGCGGGAGCTGAGCAGTTCTTC.

A remark on this clone: Other DNA sequences in the sample encode the same CDR3. The chain carries TRBV28 and TRBJ1-1; D is perhaps TRBD1 (6 bases). The CDR3 has 13 residues. V shed 2 bases and J shed 6 bases, with 10 bases lying between them. Germline V gives CDR1 MDHEN, CDR2 SYDVKM. The CDR3 DNA reads as TGTGCCAGCAGTTTAGGGGGGCGCGCTGAAGCTTTCTTT. Its protein product is CASSLGGRAEAFF. Looking up the rest from reference TRBV28 and TRBJ1-1 gives the full variable domain: DVKVTQSSRYLVKRTGEKVFLECVQDMDHENMFWYRQDPGLGLRLIYFSYDVKMKEKGDIPEGYSVSREKKERFSLILESASTNQTSMYLCASSLGGRAEAFFGQGTRLTVV.

The chain couples TRBV19 to TRBJ2-7, with no clear D. Germline loops: CDR1 LNHDA, CDR2 SQIVND (reference sequence). The CDR3 runs to 14 residues. V lost 3 bases, J lost 1 base, and 10 bases lay in between. Written as DNA, the CDR3 is TGTGCCAGTAGTATGTTTGGCTTGTCCTACGAGCAGTACTTC. It encodes CASSMFGLSYEQYF.

V and J are TRBV29-1 and TRBJ1-1; D is ambiguous. Trimming took 2 bases from V and 3 from J, leaving 16 bases between them. CDR1 SQVTM and CDR2 ANQGSEA come from the germline V gene. This CDR3 is built from 15 residues. CDR3 sequence: CSVEMRLGWDTEAFF. CDR3 in DNA: TGCAGCGTTGAAATGAGACTTGGTTGGGACACTGAAGCTTTCTTT.

V is TRBV3-1 (or the pseudogene TRBV3-2) and J is TRBJ2-7; 8 bases are a match to TRBD2. The CDR3 sequence is 15 residues long. Germline V gene data show CDR1 as LGHDT and CDR2 as YNNKEL (reference sequence). Germline trimming cut 4 bases from V and 6 bases from J; bases unmatched to any gene: 11. The CDR3 DNA follows: TGTGCCAGCAGCCTGGGAGCGGGAGTAATAAGCGAGCAGTACTTC. Translating it yields CASSLGAGVISEQYF.

V gene TRBV4-2 combines with J gene TRBJ2-6; D uncertain. The germline V gene has CDR1 LGHNA and CDR2 YNFKEQ. This CDR3 is built from 15 residues. V lost 1 base to trimming and J lost 3 bases, with 7 bases between them. The CDR3 reads CASSQVRGGANVLTF. The CDR3 nucleotides are TGTGCCAGCAGCCAAGTTCGCGGTGGGGCCAACGTCCTGACTTTC.

The J gene is TRBJ2-6, the V gene TRBV28; D not certain. CDR1 and CDR2 (germline): MDHEN, SYDVKM. Trimming pared 2 bases from V and 0 bases from J, leaving 8 bases between. The CDR3 has 16 residues. CDR3 amino acids: CASSLESSSGANVLTF. The CDR3 region has the DNA TGTGCCAGCAGTTTAGAGAGCTCCTCTGGGGCCAACGTCCTGACTTTC.

This clone was seen more than once but under ten times. The genes are TRBV13 and TRBJ1-5, with D uncertain. V was cut by 0 bases and J by 4 bases, with 7 bases left in between. Germline-derived CDR1 and CDR2 are PRHDT and FYEKMQ (reference sequence). This CDR3 spans 14 amino acids. CDR3 bases: TGTGCCAGCAGCTTAGGACAGACTAATCAGCCCCAGCATTTT. Translation: CASSLGQTNQPQHF.

In this sample, this clone turned up a few times. The chain recombines TRBV12-3 or TRBV12-4 with TRBJ2-5; D ambiguous. V dropped 3 bases and J dropped 3 bases, with 8 bases sitting between them. The CDR3 is 13 amino acids. The CDR3 region is CASSLGGKETQYF. CDR3 in DNA: TGTGCCAGCAGTTTGGGTGGTAAAGAGACCCAGTACTTC.

This chain joins TRBV28 and TRBJ1-2; 9 bases are a match to TRBD1. Unmatched junction bases numbered 14, after V lost 2 bases and J lost 7 bases. Germline V gene lookup returns CDR1 MDHEN and CDR2 SYDVKM. CDR3 size: 17 residues. CDR3: CASSLRHLGQGGGGYTF. CDR3 coding DNA: TGTGCCAGCAGTTTACGCCATCTGGGACAGGGAGGAGGTGGCTACACCTTC.

The chain carries TRBV11-2 and TRBJ2-7; 9 bases map to TRBD1. Germline trimming cut 3 bases from V and 3 bases from J; bases unmatched to any gene: 9. Germline V gene lookup returns CDR1 SGHAT and CDR2 FQNNGV. The CDR3 spans 16 residues. CDR3 bases: TGTGCCAGCAGCTTCACAGGGGGCGGGATAGGCTACGAGCAGTACTTC. As protein: CASSFTGGGIGYEQYF.